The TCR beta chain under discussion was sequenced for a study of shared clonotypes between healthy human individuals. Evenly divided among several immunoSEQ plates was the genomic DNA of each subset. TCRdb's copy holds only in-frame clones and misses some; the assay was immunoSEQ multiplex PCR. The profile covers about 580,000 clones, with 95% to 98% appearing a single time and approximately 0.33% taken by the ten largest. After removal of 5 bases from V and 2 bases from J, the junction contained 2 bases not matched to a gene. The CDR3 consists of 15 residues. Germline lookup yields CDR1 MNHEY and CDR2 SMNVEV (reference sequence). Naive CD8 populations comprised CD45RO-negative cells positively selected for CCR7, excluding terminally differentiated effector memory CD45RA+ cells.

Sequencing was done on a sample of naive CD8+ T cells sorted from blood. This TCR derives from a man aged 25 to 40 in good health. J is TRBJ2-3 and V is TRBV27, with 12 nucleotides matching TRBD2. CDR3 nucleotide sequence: TGTGCCAGCAGTCCTAGCGGGAGGGTCACAGATACGCAGTATTTT. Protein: CASSPSGRVTDTQYF.